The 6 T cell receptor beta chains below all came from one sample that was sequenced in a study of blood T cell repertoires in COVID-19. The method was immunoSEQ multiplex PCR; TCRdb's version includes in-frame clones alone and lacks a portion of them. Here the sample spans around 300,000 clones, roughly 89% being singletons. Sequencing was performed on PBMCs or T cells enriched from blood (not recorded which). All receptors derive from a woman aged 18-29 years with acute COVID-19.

The CDR3 reads CASSLGAIHSGNTIYF. The CDR3 nucleotides are TGTGCCAGCAGCTTGGGGGCGATCCACTCTGGAAACACCATATATTTT. The gene calls are TRBV5-6 and TRBJ1-3; no reliable D call. Looked up from germline, CDR1 is SGHDT and CDR2 is YYEEEE. The V gene lost 0 bases and the J gene lost 0 bases, with 10 bases spanning the gap. This CDR3 is 16 amino acids long.

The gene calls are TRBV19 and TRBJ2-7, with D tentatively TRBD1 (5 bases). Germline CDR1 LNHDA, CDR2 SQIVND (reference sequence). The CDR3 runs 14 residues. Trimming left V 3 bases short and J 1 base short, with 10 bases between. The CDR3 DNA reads TGTGCCAGTAGTATCTTCAGGGATTCCTACGAGCAGTACTTC. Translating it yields CASSIFRDSYEQYF.

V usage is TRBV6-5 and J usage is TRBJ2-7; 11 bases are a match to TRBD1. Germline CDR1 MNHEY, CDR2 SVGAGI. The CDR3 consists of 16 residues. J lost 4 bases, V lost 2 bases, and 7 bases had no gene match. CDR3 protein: CASSYDMDRGRYEQYF. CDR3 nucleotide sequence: TGTGCCAGCAGTTACGATATGGACAGGGGGCGTTACGAGCAGTACTTC.

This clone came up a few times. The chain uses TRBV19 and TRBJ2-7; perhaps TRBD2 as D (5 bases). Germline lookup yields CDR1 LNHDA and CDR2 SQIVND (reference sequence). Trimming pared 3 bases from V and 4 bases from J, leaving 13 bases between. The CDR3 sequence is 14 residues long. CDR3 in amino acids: CASSIRADPYEQYF. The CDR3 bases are TGTGCCAGTAGTATTCGAGCGGACCCTTACGAGCAGTACTTC.

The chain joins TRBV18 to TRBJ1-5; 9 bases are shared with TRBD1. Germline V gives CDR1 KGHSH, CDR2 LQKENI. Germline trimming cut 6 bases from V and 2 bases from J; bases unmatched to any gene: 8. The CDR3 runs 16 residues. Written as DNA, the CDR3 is TGTGCCAGCTCGCCCACAGGGGGCATCGGCAATCAGCCCCAGCATTTT. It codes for CASSPTGGIGNQPQHF.

The CDR3 bases are TGTGCCACCAGCGGACGGGAGAGCTCTGGGGCCAACGTCCTGACTTTC. Translating gives CATSGRESSGANVLTF. V and J are TRBV15 and TRBJ2-6; D might be TRBD2 (6 bases). The V gene lost 5 bases and the J gene lost 0 bases, with 11 bases spanning the gap. The CDR3 is made up of 16 amino acids. Germline V gives CDR1 LNHNV, CDR2 YYDKDF (reference sequence).